The 12 T cell receptor beta chains given below trace back to one sample, sequenced in a study of a mutant IDH1 vaccine in newly diagnosed glioma. Sequenced by immunoSEQ multiplex PCR; TCRdb stores in-frame clones only, minus some. The sample yields 50,000 to 70,000 clones, about 74% seen once. As for time point: week 35, safety follow-up. Topical imiquimod accompanied each vaccine dose, which consisted of 300 ug of mutant IDH1 20-mer peptide. No antigen has been identified for these receptors. The sample consisted of PBMCs, taken from a glioma patient whose treatment included an IDH1 peptide vaccine. The receptors stem from a man aged 45-65 years with glioma.

J is TRBJ2-1 and V is TRBV27; 12 bases map to TRBD1. The CDR3 loop spans 15 amino acids. The V gene's germline CDR1 is MNHEY and CDR2 SMNVEV (reference sequence). V lost 6 bases, J lost 7 bases, and 7 bases stayed unmatched. CDR3 loop: CASSPGTGGVNEQFF. The CDR3 coding sequence is TGTGCCAGCAGCCCCGGGACAGGGGGCGTGAATGAGCAGTTCTTC.

There are a few counts of this clone. The chain links TRBV28 to TRBJ2-1; D may be TRBD1 (5 bases). Trimming shortened V by 7 bases and J by 1 base, and 11 bases separated the two germline ends. CDR1 is MDHEN and CDR2 is SYDVKM in the germline V gene. CDR3 size: 14 residues. This CDR3 reads CASNGHESYNEQFF. CDR3 sequence (DNA): TGTGCCAGCAACGGACACGAGTCCTACAATGAGCAGTTCTTC.

The chain has TRBV28 and TRBJ2-7, with unresolved D. Germline CDR1 is MDHEN and CDR2 is SYDVKM. The CDR3 has 12 residues. V was shortened by 6 bases and J by 3 bases, with 9 bases between the two germline ends. The CDR3 DNA sequence: TGTGCCAGCAGCCCTAAGGGCTACGAGCAGTACTTC. Protein sequence: CASSPKGYEQYF.

The CDR3 sequence is CASSGTSVKNEQFF. The CDR3 coding sequence is TGTGCCAGCAGCGGGACTAGCGTGAAGAATGAGCAGTTCTTC. The V call is TRBV7-2, the J call TRBJ2-1; 10 bases map to TRBD2. This CDR3 is built from 14 residues. The V and J ends lost 5 bases and 7 bases, in that order; junction bases with no gene match: 5. Per the germline V gene, CDR1 is SGHTA and CDR2 is FQGNSA.

In this sample, this clone turned up a few times. The rearrangement links TRBV7-6 to TRBJ2-7, with D possibly being TRBD1 (6 bases). From germline, CDR1 is SGHVS and CDR2 FNYEAQ. The V and J ends lost 1 base and 5 bases respectively, with 18 bases between them. The CDR3 covers 16 residues. DNA of the CDR3: TGTGCCAGCAGCTTAGTGGGGCCAGGGGAAGGAGACGAGCAGTACTTC. It specifies CASSLVGPGEGDEQYF.

The J gene is TRBJ2-1, the V gene TRBV19; the match to TRBD2 covers 16 bases. The germline V gene encodes CDR1 LNHDA and CDR2 SQIVND (reference sequence). V gave up 5 bases and J gave up 10 bases; unmatched junction bases: 5. The CDR3 has 15 amino acids. CDR3 region: CASSPGLAGGPEQFF. The DNA for the CDR3 is TGTGCCAGTAGTCCGGGACTAGCGGGGGGGCCGGAGCAGTTCTTC.

This clone was picked up a small number of times. J is TRBJ1-1 and V is TRBV6-5; D unresolved. V was clipped by 11 bases and J by 1 base, with 14 bases between them. The length of the CDR3 is 13 residues. Germline CDR1 and CDR2: MNHEY and SVGAGI. CDR3: CAAMVQSNTEAFF. The DNA for the CDR3 is TGTGCCGCTATGGTGCAGTCGAACACTGAAGCTTTCTTT.

Within the sample, this clone is medium-sized. The chain couples TRBV6-5 to TRBJ1-2, with D maybe TRBD1 (6 bases). CDR3 length: 14 amino acids. The V end lost 0 bases, the J end lost 7 bases, and 12 bases lay between the germline ends. Germline V gives CDR1 MNHEY, CDR2 SVGAGI. The CDR3 protein is CASSYSGGPSGYTF. The CDR3 region has the DNA TGTGCCAGCAGTTACTCAGGGGGACCCAGTGGCTACACCTTC.

The rearrangement uses TRBV19 and TRBJ1-3; 8 positions match TRBD1. The germline gives CDR1 LNHDA, CDR2 SQIVND (reference sequence). The CDR3 loop spans 15 amino acids. The V and J ends lost 7 bases and 4 bases, in that order; junction bases with no gene match: 9. DNA of the CDR3: TGTGCCAGTACCCGAAGGGGACAGGTCGGAAACACCATATATTTT. Residues: CASTRRGQVGNTIYF.

V and J are TRBV5-4 and TRBJ1-1; D may be TRBD1 (5 bases). V lost 4 bases and J 4 bases, leaving 17 bases between the germline ends. This CDR3 contains 15 residues. CDR1 SGHNT and CDR2 YYREEE come from the germline V gene (reference sequence). The CDR3 here is CASSGGSGRFTEAFF. The CDR3 DNA sequence: TGTGCCAGCAGCGGGGGGTCGGGGAGGTTCACTGAAGCTTTCTTT.

This chain connects TRBV6-6 to TRBJ2-5, with D unresolved. The CDR3 length is 14 residues. Germline V gene data show CDR1 as MNHNY and CDR2 as SVGAGI (reference sequence). Trimming cost V 2 bases and J 4 bases, with 11 bases left between them. The CDR3 here is CASSYPERGETQYF. CDR3 nucleotides: TGTGCCAGCAGTTACCCCGAAAGAGGAGAGACCCAGTACTTC.

This rearrangement joins TRBV25-1 to TRBJ1-2; maybe TRBD1 (5 bases). V was trimmed by 5 bases and J by 0 bases, leaving 7 bases between them. Germline CDR1 reads MGHDK; CDR2 reads SYGVNS. The CDR3 runs to 13 residues. The CDR3 bases are TGTGCCAGCAGTATGACAGCTAACTATGGCTACACCTTC. Protein sequence: CASSMTANYGYTF.